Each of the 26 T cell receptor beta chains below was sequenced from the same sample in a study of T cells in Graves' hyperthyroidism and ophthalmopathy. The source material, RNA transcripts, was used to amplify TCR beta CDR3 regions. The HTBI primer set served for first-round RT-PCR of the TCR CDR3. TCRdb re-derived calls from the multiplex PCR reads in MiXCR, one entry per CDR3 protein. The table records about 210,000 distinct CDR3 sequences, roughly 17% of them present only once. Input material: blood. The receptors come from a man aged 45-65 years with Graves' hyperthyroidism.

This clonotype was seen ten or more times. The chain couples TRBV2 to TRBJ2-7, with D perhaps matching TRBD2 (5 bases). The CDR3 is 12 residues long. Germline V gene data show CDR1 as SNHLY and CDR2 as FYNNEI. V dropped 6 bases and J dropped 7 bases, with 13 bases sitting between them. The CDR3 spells CASRPTTGEQYF. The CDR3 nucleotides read TGTGCCAGCAGGCCGACTACGGGGGAGCAGTACTTC.

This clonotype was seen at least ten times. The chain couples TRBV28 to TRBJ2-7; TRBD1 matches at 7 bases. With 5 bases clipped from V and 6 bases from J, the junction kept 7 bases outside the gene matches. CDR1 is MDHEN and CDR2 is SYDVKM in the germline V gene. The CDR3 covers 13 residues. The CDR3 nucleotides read TGTGCCAGCAGTCTAGACAGGGTTGGCGAGCAGTACTTC. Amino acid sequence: CASSLDRVGEQYF.

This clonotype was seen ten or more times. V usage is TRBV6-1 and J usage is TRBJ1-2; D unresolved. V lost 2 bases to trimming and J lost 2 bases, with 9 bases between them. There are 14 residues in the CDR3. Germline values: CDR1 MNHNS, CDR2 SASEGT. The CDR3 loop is CASSEYRSNYGYTF. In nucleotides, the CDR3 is TGTGCCAGCAGTGAATACAGATCGAACTATGGCTACACCTTC.

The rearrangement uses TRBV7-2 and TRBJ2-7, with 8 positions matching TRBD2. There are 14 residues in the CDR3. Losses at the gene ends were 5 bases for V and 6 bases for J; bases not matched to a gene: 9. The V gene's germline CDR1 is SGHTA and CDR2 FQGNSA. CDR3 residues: CASSRLAGRGEQYF. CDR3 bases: TGTGCCAGCAGCCGTCTAGCGGGTAGGGGCGAGCAGTACTTC.

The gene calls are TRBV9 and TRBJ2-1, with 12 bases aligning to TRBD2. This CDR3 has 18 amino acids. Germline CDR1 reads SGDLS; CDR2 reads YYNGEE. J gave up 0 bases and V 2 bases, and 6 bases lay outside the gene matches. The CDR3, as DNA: TGTGCCAGCAGCGTCGGACTAGCGGGACCTCCCTCCTACAATGAGCAGTTCTTC. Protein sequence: CASSVGLAGPPSYNEQFF.

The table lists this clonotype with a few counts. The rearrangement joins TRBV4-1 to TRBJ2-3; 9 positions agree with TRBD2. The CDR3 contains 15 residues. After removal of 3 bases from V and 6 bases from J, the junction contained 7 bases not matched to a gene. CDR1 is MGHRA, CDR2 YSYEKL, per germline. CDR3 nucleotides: TGCGCCAGCAGCCAGGAAGGGACTAGCTTCGATACGCAGTATTTT. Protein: CASSQEGTSFDTQYF.

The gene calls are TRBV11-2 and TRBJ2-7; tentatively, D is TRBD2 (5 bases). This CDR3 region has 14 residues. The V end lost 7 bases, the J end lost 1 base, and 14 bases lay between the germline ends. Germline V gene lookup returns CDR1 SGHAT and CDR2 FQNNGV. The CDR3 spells CASKPQRESYEQYF. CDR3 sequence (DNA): TGTGCCAGCAAACCCCAGAGGGAATCCTACGAGCAGTACTTC.

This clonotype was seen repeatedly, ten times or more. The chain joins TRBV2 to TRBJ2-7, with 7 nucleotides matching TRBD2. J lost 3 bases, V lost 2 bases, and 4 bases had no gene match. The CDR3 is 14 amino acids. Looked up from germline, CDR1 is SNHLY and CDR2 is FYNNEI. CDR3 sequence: CASSEQAGLYEQYF. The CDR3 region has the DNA TGTGCCAGCAGTGAACAAGCGGGACTCTACGAGCAGTACTTC.

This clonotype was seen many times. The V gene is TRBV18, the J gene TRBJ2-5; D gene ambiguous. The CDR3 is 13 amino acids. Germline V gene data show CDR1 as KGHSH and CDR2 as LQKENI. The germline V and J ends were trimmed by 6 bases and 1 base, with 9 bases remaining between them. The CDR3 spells CASSARRQETQYF. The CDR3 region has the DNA TGTGCCAGCTCCGCGCGGCGCCAAGAGACCCAGTACTTC.

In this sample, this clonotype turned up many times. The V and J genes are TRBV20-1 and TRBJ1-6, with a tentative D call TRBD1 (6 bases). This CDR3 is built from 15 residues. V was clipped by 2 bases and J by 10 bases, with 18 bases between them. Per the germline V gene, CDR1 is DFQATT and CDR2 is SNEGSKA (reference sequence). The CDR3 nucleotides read TGCAGTGCTAGATTAGAAGGTCAGGGGCGGTCACCCCTCCACTTT. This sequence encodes CSARLEGQGRSPLHF.

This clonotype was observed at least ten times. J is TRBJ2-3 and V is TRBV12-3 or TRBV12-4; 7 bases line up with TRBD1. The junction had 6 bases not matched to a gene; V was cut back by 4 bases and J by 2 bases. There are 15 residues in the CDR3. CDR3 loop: CASSYRGLVTDTQYF. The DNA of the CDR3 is TGTGCCAGCAGTTACAGGGGTTTGGTCACAGATACGCAGTATTTT.

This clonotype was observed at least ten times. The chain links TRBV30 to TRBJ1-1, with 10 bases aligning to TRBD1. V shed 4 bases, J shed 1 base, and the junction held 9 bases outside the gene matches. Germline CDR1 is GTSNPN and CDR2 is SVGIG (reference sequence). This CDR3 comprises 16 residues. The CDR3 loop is CAWKRDRGYGNTEAFF. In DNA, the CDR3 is TGTGCCTGGAAAAGGGACAGGGGTTACGGGAACACTGAAGCTTTCTTT. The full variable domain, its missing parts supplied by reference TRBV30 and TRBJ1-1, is SQTIHQWPATLVQPVGSPLSLECTVEGTSNPNLYWYRQAAGRGLQLLFYSVGIGQISSEVPQNLSASRPQDRQFILSSKKLLLSDSGFYLCAWKRDRGYGNTEAFFGQGTRLTVV.

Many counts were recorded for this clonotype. The CDR3 protein is CATQAQGGWDTEAFF. As DNA, the CDR3 is TGTGCCACTCAGGCTCAGGGGGGCTGGGACACTGAAGCTTTCTTT. This chain uses TRBV12-3 or TRBV12-4 with TRBJ1-1, with 7 nucleotides matching TRBD1. The CDR3 is 15 amino acids. J was trimmed by 3 bases and V by 10 bases; bases with no gene match: 14.

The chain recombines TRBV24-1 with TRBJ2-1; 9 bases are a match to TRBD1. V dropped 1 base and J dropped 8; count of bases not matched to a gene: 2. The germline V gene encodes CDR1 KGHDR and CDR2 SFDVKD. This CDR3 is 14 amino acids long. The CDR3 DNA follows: TGTGCCACCAGTGATTTAGGGACAGGGCATGAGCAGTTCTTC. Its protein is CATSDLGTGHEQFF.

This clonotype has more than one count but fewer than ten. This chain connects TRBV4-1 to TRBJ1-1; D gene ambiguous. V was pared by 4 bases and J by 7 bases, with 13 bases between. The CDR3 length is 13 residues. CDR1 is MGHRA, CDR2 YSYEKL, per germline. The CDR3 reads CASSLRSAVEAFF. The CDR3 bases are TGCGCCAGCAGCCTTCGATCTGCAGTTGAAGCTTTCTTT.

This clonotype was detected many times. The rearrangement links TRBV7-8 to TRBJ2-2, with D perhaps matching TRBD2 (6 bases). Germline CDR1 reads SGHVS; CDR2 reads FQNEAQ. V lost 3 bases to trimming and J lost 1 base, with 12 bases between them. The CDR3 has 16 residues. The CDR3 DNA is TGTGCCAGCAGCTTGGCCCGACTAGTGAACACCGGGGAGCTGTTTTTT. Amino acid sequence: CASSLARLVNTGELFF.

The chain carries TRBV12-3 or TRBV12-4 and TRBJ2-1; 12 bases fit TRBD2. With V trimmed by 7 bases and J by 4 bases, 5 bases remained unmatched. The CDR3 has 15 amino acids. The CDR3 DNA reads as TGTGCCAGCAACCTAGCGGGAGGGCCTTACAATGAGCAGTTCTTC. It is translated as CASNLAGGPYNEQFF.

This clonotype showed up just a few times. CDR3 in amino acids: CASSLFGGYGYTF. The CDR3 DNA reads TGTGCCAGCAGCTTATTTGGGGGATATGGCTACACCTTC. This chain uses TRBV7-9 with TRBJ1-2, with a weak D call TRBD1 (5 bases). CDR3 length: 13 amino acids. V gave up 2 bases and J gave up 5 bases, with 9 bases separating them. Germline V CDR1 and CDR2: SEHNR, FQNEAQ (reference sequence).

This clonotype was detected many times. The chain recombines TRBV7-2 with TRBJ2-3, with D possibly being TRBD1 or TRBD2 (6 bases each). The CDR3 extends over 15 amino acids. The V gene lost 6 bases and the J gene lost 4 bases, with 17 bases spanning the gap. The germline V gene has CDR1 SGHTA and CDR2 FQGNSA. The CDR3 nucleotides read TGTGCCAGCAGTGAAACTAGGAGGGGGGCAGATACGCAGTATTTT. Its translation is CASSETRRGADTQYF.

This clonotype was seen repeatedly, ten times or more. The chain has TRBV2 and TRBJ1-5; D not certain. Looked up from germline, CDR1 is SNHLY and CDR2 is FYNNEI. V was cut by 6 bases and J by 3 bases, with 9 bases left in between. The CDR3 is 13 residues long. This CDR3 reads CASSADFNQPQHF. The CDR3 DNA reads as TGTGCCAGCAGCGCGGACTTCAATCAGCCCCAGCATTTT.

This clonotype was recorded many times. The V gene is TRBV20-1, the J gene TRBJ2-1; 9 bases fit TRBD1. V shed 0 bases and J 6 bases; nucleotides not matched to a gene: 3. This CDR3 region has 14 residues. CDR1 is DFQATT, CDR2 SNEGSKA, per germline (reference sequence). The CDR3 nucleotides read TGCAGTGCTAGAGAGCGGACAGGGGTCAATGAGCAGTTCTTC. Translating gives CSARERTGVNEQFF.

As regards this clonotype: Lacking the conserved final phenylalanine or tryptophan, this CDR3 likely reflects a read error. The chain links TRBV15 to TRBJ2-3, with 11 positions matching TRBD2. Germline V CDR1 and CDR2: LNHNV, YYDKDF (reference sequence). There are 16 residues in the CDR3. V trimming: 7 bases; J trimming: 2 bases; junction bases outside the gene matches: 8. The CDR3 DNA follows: TGTGCCACCACACGCAGGACTAGCGGGTACACAGATACGCAGTATCTT. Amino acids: CATTRRTSGYTDTQYL.

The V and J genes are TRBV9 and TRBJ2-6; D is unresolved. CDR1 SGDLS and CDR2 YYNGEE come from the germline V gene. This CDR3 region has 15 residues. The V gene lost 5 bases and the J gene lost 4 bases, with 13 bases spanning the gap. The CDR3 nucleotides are TGTGCCAGCAGTAGGTCCTTGGAAGGGGCCAACGTCCTGACTTTC. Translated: CASSRSLEGANVLTF.

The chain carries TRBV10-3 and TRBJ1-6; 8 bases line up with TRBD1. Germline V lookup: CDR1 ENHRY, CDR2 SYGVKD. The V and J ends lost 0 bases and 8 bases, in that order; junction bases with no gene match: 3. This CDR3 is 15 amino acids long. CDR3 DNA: TGTGCCATCAGTGAGTCTGGGGACAGGTATTCACCCCTCCACTTT. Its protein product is CAISESGDRYSPLHF.

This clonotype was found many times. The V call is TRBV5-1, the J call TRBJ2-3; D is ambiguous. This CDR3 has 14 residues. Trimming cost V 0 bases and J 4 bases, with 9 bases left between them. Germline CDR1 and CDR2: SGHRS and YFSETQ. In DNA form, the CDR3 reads TGCGCCAGCAGCTTGGAAGGCGGCTCAGATACGCAGTATTTT. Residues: CASSLEGGSDTQYF.

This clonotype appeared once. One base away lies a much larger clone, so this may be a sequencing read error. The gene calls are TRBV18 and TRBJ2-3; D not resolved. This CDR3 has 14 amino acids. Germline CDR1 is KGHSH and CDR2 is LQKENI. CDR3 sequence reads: CASPPITQVRTQYF. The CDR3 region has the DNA TGTGCCAGCCCACCAATCACACAAGTCCGTACGCAGTATTTT.